Listed below are T cell receptor beta chains from one sample, sequenced in a study of cytomegalovirus exposure and HLA in healthy donors. Here immunoSEQ multiplex PCR was the method, and the copy in TCRdb shows in-frame clones only, minus some. The top ten hold 0.9% to 1.1% of the sample, which has over 200,000 clones, 75% to 90% seen once. The sequenced sample was PBMCs. The receptor set was obtained from a woman between 18 and 29 years old in good health and CMV-seronegative. The CDR3 runs from the conserved cysteine through the conserved F or W. The order of the fields is clone size, J gene, D gene, V gene, CDR3 DNA, CDR3 protein. A D gene is named only where the DNA matches it firmly. Rows may omit the clone size; those that give it use once, few, many or a size class.

size: NA; J: TRBJ1-2; D: NA; V: TRBV14; DNA: TGTGCCAGCAGCCAAGGGGTAGGGGAAATCTATGGCTACACCTTC; CDR3: CASSQGVGEIYGYTF
size: NA; J: TRBJ2-7; D: NA; V: TRBV6-6; DNA: TGTGCCAGCAGTTTCCCCGGACAGTCTCCCTACGAGCAGTACTTC; CDR3: CASSFPGQSPYEQYF
size: NA; J: TRBJ1-1; D: NA; V: TRBV6-1; DNA: TGTGCCAGCACTTGGACAGTGAACACTGAAGCTTTCTTT; CDR3: CASTWTVNTEAFF
size: NA; J: TRBJ2-3; D: TRBD1; V: TRBV30; DNA: TGTGCCTGGAGGGACAGGGGGTCCGCAGATACGCAGTATTTT; CDR3: CAWRDRGSADTQYF
size: NA; J: TRBJ1-2; D: TRBD1; V: TRBV14; DNA: TGTGCCAGCAGCGCGACAGGGAAGAGGAACTATGGCTACACCTTC; CDR3: CASSATGKRNYGYTF
size: NA; J: TRBJ1-3; D: NA; V: TRBV9; DNA: TGTGCCAGCAGCGTAGATGGGGCGCGCCTTGGAAACACCATATATTTT; CDR3: CASSVDGARLGNTIYF
size: NA; J: TRBJ1-5; D: NA; V: TRBV5-4; DNA: TGTGCCAGCAGCTTGGGACCTGAGGGCAATCAGCCCCAGCATTTT; CDR3: CASSLGPEGNQPQHF
size: NA; J: TRBJ2-7; D: TRBD1; V: TRBV19; DNA: TGTGCCAGTAGTATGGACAGGGAGCAGTACTTC; CDR3: CASSMDREQYF
size: NA; J: TRBJ1-2; D: TRBD1; V: TRBV7-9; DNA: TGTGCCAGCAGCCCGCAGACAGGGACTAACTATGGCTACACCTTC; CDR3: CASSPQTGTNYGYTF
size: NA; J: TRBJ2-6; D: NA; V: TRBV18; DNA: TGTGCCAGCTCACCGGTAGCAGGGGTTGGGGCCAACGTCCTGACTTTC; CDR3: CASSPVAGVGANVLTF
size: once; J: TRBJ2-2; D: TRBD1; V: TRBV7-8; DNA: TGTGCCAGCAGCTTACCCCTAGACAGGGCGACGAACACCGGGGAGCTGTTTTTT; CDR3: CASSLPLDRATNTGELFF
size: NA; J: TRBJ2-3; D: NA; V: TRBV4-2; DNA: TGTGCCAGCAGCCAAGATCCCAGCGGAGTCACAGATACGCAGTATTTT; CDR3: CASSQDPSGVTDTQYF
size: NA; J: TRBJ2-5; D: NA; V: TRBV5-1; DNA: TGCGCCAGCAGCGAATCGGGGATGGGTCCACAAGAGACCCAGTACTTC; CDR3: CASSESGMGPQETQYF
size: NA; J: TRBJ1-6; D: TRBD1; V: TRBV11-3; DNA: TGTGCCAGCAGCCCGAATCCGGGACAGGGTAAGGGATCACCCCTCCACTTT; CDR3: CASSPNPGQGKGSPLHF
size: NA; J: TRBJ1-4; D: NA; V: TRBV7-9; DNA: TGTGCCAGCAGCCCAAACAGGGAGGGTGAAAAACTGTTTTTT; CDR3: CASSPNREGEKLFF
size: NA; J: TRBJ2-4; D: TRBD2; V: TRBV11-2; DNA: TGTGCCAGCAGATCCTTAGCGGGGGGGAACATTCAGTACTTC; CDR3: CASRSLAGGNIQYF
size: NA; J: TRBJ2-7; D: NA; V: TRBV5-1; DNA: TGCGCCAGCAGCCCCACCGGGGGGTACAGGGCAAGCTCCTACGAGCAGTACTTC; CDR3: CASSPTGGYRASSYEQYF
size: NA; J: TRBJ2-7; D: NA; V: TRBV6-6; DNA: TGTGCCAGCAGTTCACATTACGAGCAGTACTTC; CDR3: CASSSHYEQYF
size: once; J: TRBJ1-1; D: NA; V: TRBV7-3; DNA: TGTGCCAGCAGGTCCCGGTCCGGGAACACTGAAGCTTTCTTT; CDR3: CASRSRSGNTEAFF
size: NA; J: TRBJ2-3; D: TRBD2; V: TRBV4-2; DNA: TGTGCCAGCAGGCACCGACTAGCGGGAGAGAGGGTAGATACGCAGTATTTT; CDR3: CASRHRLAGERVDTQYF
size: NA; J: TRBJ2-2; D: NA; V: TRBV10-3; DNA: TGTGCCATCAACAGGGTAGGAGGCACCGGGGAGCTGTTTTTT; CDR3: CAINRVGGTGELFF
size: NA; J: TRBJ2-1; D: TRBD1; V: TRBV27; DNA: TGTGCCAGCAGTTTATTAGCAGGGGGTGAGCAGTTCTTC; CDR3: CASSLLAGGEQFF
size: NA; J: TRBJ1-1; D: NA; V: TRBV6-5; DNA: TGTGCCAGCAGAAAACAGGGCCGGAACACTGAAGCTTTCTTT; CDR3: CASRKQGRNTEAFF
size: NA; J: TRBJ1-6; D: TRBD1; V: TRBV12-5; DNA: TGTGCTAGTCCCGACCCGGGACAGGGGCCCGTAGGTTCACCCCTCCACTTT; CDR3: CASPDPGQGPVGSPLHF
size: few; J: TRBJ1-1; D: NA; V: TRBV4-1; DNA: TGCGCCAGCAGCCAAGCGGGACACAACACTGAAGCTTTCTTT; CDR3: CASSQAGHNTEAFF
size: NA; J: TRBJ1-5; D: TRBD1; V: TRBV7-9; DNA: TGTGCCAGCAGCGCAGGGGCCGGGACAGGTAATCAGCCCCAGCATTTT; CDR3: CASSAGAGTGNQPQHF
size: NA; J: TRBJ2-7; D: TRBD2; V: TRBV27; DNA: TGTGCCAGCAGTTTAGTGGAGCGGGGAGGGCAGTACTTC; CDR3: CASSLVERGGQYF
size: NA; J: TRBJ2-7; D: TRBD2; V: TRBV30; DNA: TGTGCCTGGGCGTCCGGGACTAAACCCTACGAGCAGTACTTC; CDR3: CAWASGTKPYEQYF
size: NA; J: TRBJ1-1; D: TRBD1; V: TRBV5-1; DNA: TGCGCCAGCAGCACCAGACAGGGTATGGCTGAAGCTTTCTTT; CDR3: CASSTRQGMAEAFF
size: NA; J: TRBJ2-1; D: TRBD2; V: TRBV9; DNA: TGTGCCAGCAGCGTAGCCGGGAGGGAATACAATGAGCAGTTCTTC; CDR3: CASSVAGREYNEQFF
size: NA; J: TRBJ2-5; D: TRBD1; V: TRBV7-3; DNA: TGTGCCAGCAGCTTAATCGGGACAGGCCAAGAGACCCAGTACTTC; CDR3: CASSLIGTGQETQYF
size: NA; J: TRBJ2-7; D: TRBD2; V: TRBV5-8; DNA: TGTGCCAGCAGCTTCCCGGGACTAGCCTACGAGCAGTACTTC; CDR3: CASSFPGLAYEQYF
size: NA; J: TRBJ1-2; D: TRBD1; V: TRBV4-3; DNA: TGCGCCAGCAGCCAGGGGTGGACAGGGGAGAACTATGGCTACACCTTC; CDR3: CASSQGWTGENYGYTF
size: NA; J: TRBJ2-5; D: TRBD2; V: TRBV15; DNA: TGTGCCACCAGCACCGGACTAGCGGGGGGGGAGACCCAGTACTTC; CDR3: CATSTGLAGGETQYF
size: NA; J: TRBJ2-7; D: TRBD1; V: TRBV5-1; DNA: TGCGCCAGCAGCCGCGGGACAGGGGGCAACGAGCAGTACTTC; CDR3: CASSRGTGGNEQYF
size: NA; J: TRBJ2-2; D: TRBD2; V: TRBV5-1; DNA: TGCGCCAGCACGGACCAGCGGGGGACCGGGGAGCTGTTTTTT; CDR3: CASTDQRGTGELFF
size: NA; J: TRBJ2-7; D: NA; V: TRBV7-9; DNA: TGTGCCAGCAGCTTTGAGGACAAGGGGGTATACGAGCAGTACTTC; CDR3: CASSFEDKGVYEQYF
size: NA; J: TRBJ1-1; D: TRBD1; V: TRBV2; DNA: TGTGCCAGCAGTGTAGACAGGGAAGCAAAAGCTTTCTTT; CDR3: CASSVDREAKAFF
size: NA; J: TRBJ2-1; D: NA; V: TRBV6-4; DNA: TGTGCCAGCAGTGATCGCGGGGATGAGCAGTTCTTC; CDR3: CASSDRGDEQFF
size: NA; J: TRBJ2-7; D: NA; V: TRBV10-3; DNA: TGTGCCATCGGAGCCAGCTACGAGCAGTACTTC; CDR3: CAIGASYEQYF
size: NA; J: TRBJ1-4; D: NA; V: TRBV27; DNA: TGTGCCAGCAGTCGCCGCGCGCTCGCTAATGAAAAACTGTTTTTT; CDR3: CASSRRALANEKLFF
size: NA; J: TRBJ2-7; D: TRBD2; V: TRBV7-8; DNA: TGTGCCAGCAGCCCCCGTTTGGTGTGGGAGGGCCCGTACGAGCAGTACTTC; CDR3: CASSPRLVWEGPYEQYF
size: NA; J: TRBJ1-2; D: NA; V: TRBV5-7; DNA: TGTGCCAGCAGCTGTGAGATTCGGGGGAATGGCTACACCTTC; CDR3: CASSCEIRGNGYTF
size: few; J: TRBJ2-1; D: NA; V: TRBV29-1; DNA: TGCAGCGTTGACGTTGGAAGGGGCCTCTCCTACAATGAGCAGTTCTTC; CDR3: CSVDVGRGLSYNEQFF
size: NA; J: TRBJ1-6; D: NA; V: TRBV13; DNA: TGTGCCAGCAGCTCAACAGGGCTTGGAGAGTCACCCCTCCACTTT; CDR3: CASSSTGLGESPLHF
size: NA; J: TRBJ1-5; D: NA; V: TRBV30; DNA: TGTGCCTGGACCGACAGAGTCAATCAGCCCCAGCATTTT; CDR3: CAWTDRVNQPQHF
size: NA; J: TRBJ1-2; D: TRBD1; V: TRBV9; DNA: TGTGCCAGCAGCGGGGACAGGGGGCCCCTCTATGGCTACACCTTC; CDR3: CASSGDRGPLYGYTF
size: NA; J: TRBJ2-4; D: NA; V: TRBV11-3; DNA: TGTGCCAGCAGCTTAGTTTGGGGAACTGGGGCCAAAAACAGTCAGTACTTC; CDR3: CASSLVWGTGAKNSQYF
size: NA; J: TRBJ2-7; D: TRBD1; V: TRBV11-2; DNA: TGTGCCAGCAGCTCTCGTTTGGACAGGCACTACTACGAGCAGTACTTC; CDR3: CASSSRLDRHYYEQYF